This T cell receptor (beta chain) originates from a study of cytomegalovirus exposure and HLA in healthy donors. The ends lost 4 bases at V and 0 bases at J; junction bases unmatched: 2. Germline loops: CDR1 SNHLY, CDR2 FYNNEI. The CDR3 spans 15 residues. The PCR made use of 60 Vbeta and 13 Jbeta primers. Here immunoSEQ multiplex PCR was the method, and the copy in TCRdb shows in-frame clones only, minus some. The sample lists 150,000 to 200,000 clones, 84% seen once, with 0.2% to 0.3% in the top ten. The sequence derives from a boy aged 10-17 years in good health and CMV-seronegative. The sequencing input was PBMCs. V gene TRBV2 combines with J gene TRBJ2-1; 8 bases line up with TRBD2. The CDR3, as DNA: TGTGCCAGCAGTGCAAGCGGGAGCTCCTACAATGAGCAGTTCTTC. Translated, it gives CASSASGSSYNEQFF.